This T cell receptor (beta chain) was profiled in a study of CD8 T cells in Susac syndrome. With random hexamers, reverse transcription was performed on about 0.5 to 1 ug of RNA. TCRdb passed the immunoSEQ multiplex PCR reads through MiXCR, listing each CDR3 protein once. The data hold some 140,000 distinct CDR3 sequences, with 85% to 95% observed a single time. The TCR was taken from a human donor with Susac syndrome. Sequenced input: CD8+ T cells from PBMCs.

CDR3 nucleotides: TGTGCCAGCAGTTTCGCAGTAGGTGAGCAGTTCTTC. It yields the protein CASSFAVGEQFF. The chain is built from TRBV27 and TRBJ2-1; D gene ambiguous. CDR1 and CDR2 (germline): MNHEY, SMNVEV (reference sequence). The V gene lost 3 bases and the J gene lost 9 bases, with 9 bases spanning the gap. CDR3 size: 12 residues.